The next 19 T cell receptor beta chains were all read from a single sample in a study of cytomegalovirus exposure and HLA in healthy donors. Researchers ran the PCR with 60 Vbeta and 13 Jbeta primers. TCRdb's table, derived via immunoSEQ multiplex PCR, lists solely in-frame clones and lacks some. The table lists roughly 100,000 clones, 55% to 75% of them singletons. Material: PBMCs. These receptors were obtained from a woman in her late teens or twenties in good health and CMV-seropositive.

This chain connects TRBV25-1 to TRBJ1-1; D perhaps matches TRBD1 (5 bases). The germline V and J ends were trimmed by 4 bases and 3 bases, with 15 bases remaining between them. The CDR3 length is 15 residues. Looked up from germline, CDR1 is MGHDK and CDR2 is SYGVNS. CDR3 loop: CASSATSGMYTEAFF. Here the CDR3 DNA reads TGTGCCAGCAGTGCCACCTCAGGGATGTACACTGAAGCTTTCTTT.

This clone appeared once. V gene TRBV2 combines with J gene TRBJ1-1; D remains unclear. Germline CDR1 reads SNHLY; CDR2 reads FYNNEI. Trimming removed 2 bases at V and 4 bases at J, with 14 bases between. The CDR3 extends over 15 amino acids. CDR3 residues: CASSESGVGRTEAFF. The CDR3 bases are TGTGCCAGCAGTGAAAGCGGAGTTGGGCGCACTGAAGCTTTCTTT.

Turning to this clone: The junction departs from the called germline gene at one end, perhaps through a read error. This rearrangement joins TRBV7-9 to TRBJ1-6; no firm D call. Per the germline V gene, CDR1 is SEHNR and CDR2 is FQNEAQ (reference sequence). The CDR3 totals 15 residues. The CDR3 region is CSSSLSQTYNSPLHF. DNA of the CDR3: TGTTCCAGCAGCTTATCCCAGACCTATAATTCACCCCTCCACTTT. Filled out from reference TRBV7-9 and TRBJ1-6, the complete variable domain reads DTGVSQNPRHKITKRGQNVTFRCDPISEHNRLYWYRQTLGQGPEFLTYFQNEAQLEKSRLLSDRFSAERPKGSFSTLEIQRTEQGDSAMYLCSSSLSQTYNSPLHFGNGTRLTVT.

The chain recombines TRBV7-3 with TRBJ2-5; 13 nucleotides align to TRBD2. Germline CDR1 reads SGHTA; CDR2 reads FQGTGA. There are 16 residues in the CDR3. Trimming at V came to 3 bases and at J to 5 bases, leaving 6 bases not matched to a gene. Written as DNA, the CDR3 is TGTGCCAGCAGCTTGGGGACTAGCGGGACGGGGGAGACCCAGTACTTC. It codes for CASSLGTSGTGETQYF.

This clone appeared a few times. This chain connects TRBV15 to TRBJ1-2; no clear D. Germline assignment: CDR1 LNHNV and CDR2 YYDKDF (reference sequence). CDR3 length: 14 residues. Trimming shortened V by 0 bases and J by 2 bases, and 7 bases separated the two germline ends. CDR3: CATSRDGPNYGYTF. The CDR3, as DNA: TGTGCCACCAGCAGAGATGGGCCGAACTATGGCTACACCTTC. Combining the CDR3 with reference TRBV15 and TRBJ1-2 gives the whole variable domain DAMVIQNPRYQVTQFGKPVTLSCSQTLNHNVMYWYQQKSSQAPKLLFHYYDKDFNNEADTPDNFQSRRPNTSFCFLDIRSPGLGDTAMYLCATSRDGPNYGYTFGSGTRLTVV.

The chain is built from TRBV29-1 and TRBJ2-3; 9 bases align to TRBD2. J gave up 5 bases and V 1 base, and 7 bases lay outside the gene matches. Germline CDR1 reads SQVTM; CDR2 reads ANQGSEA. The CDR3 covers 15 residues. This chain's CDR3 is CSVEGSSGAIDTQYF. The CDR3 DNA follows: TGCAGCGTTGAAGGATCTAGCGGGGCGATAGATACGCAGTATTTT.

The chain combines TRBV6-4 with TRBJ2-5, with D perhaps matching TRBD2 (6 bases). Trimming stripped 3 bases from V and 5 bases from J, with 16 bases between. The CDR3 contains 15 residues. Germline V CDR1 and CDR2: MRHNA, SNTAGT. The CDR3 nucleotides are TGTGCCAGCAGTGAGGGCGGGACCCGGTCGGAGACCCAGTACTTC. Amino acid sequence: CASSEGGTRSETQYF.

The rearrangement uses TRBV6-5 and TRBJ1-1; D is uncertain. The V gene's germline CDR1 is MNHEY and CDR2 SVGAGI. This CDR3 contains 11 residues. V was pared by 8 bases and J by 4 bases, with 8 bases between. CDR3 residues: CASRQATEAFF. As DNA, the CDR3 is TGTGCCAGCCGTCAGGCCACTGAAGCTTTCTTT.

The V gene is TRBV27, the J gene TRBJ2-7; D is possibly TRBD1 (6 bases). Deletions cut 6 bases from V and 7 bases from J, with 13 bases between. The CDR3 has 12 residues. CDR1 is MNHEY and CDR2 is SMNVEV in the germline V gene (reference sequence). Written as DNA, the CDR3 is TGTGCCAGCAGCACAGGGCTGGGGGAGCAGTACTTC. It encodes CASSTGLGEQYF.

The J gene is TRBJ2-1, the V gene TRBV28, with D possibly TRBD2 on 5 matching bases. This CDR3 is 13 amino acids long. Trimming cost V 6 bases and J 5 bases, with 11 bases left between them. The germline CDR1 and CDR2 sequences are MDHEN and SYDVKM. The CDR3 loop reads CASRLTKNNEQFF. The CDR3 bases are TGTGCCAGCAGGTTGACTAAAAACAATGAGCAGTTCTTC.

J is TRBJ2-3 and V is TRBV4-1, with 7 bases matching TRBD2. Germline values: CDR1 MGHRA, CDR2 YSYEKL. The V and J ends lost 1 base and 4 bases, in that order; junction bases with no gene match: 2. The CDR3 consists of 14 residues. Here the CDR3 reads CASSQAGGADTQYF. The CDR3, as DNA: TGCGCCAGCAGCCAAGCGGGGGGAGCAGATACGCAGTATTTT.

The J gene is TRBJ2-7, the V gene TRBV19; 11 bases align to TRBD1. CDR3 length equals 16 residues. Germline CDR1 reads LNHDA; CDR2 reads SQIVND (reference sequence). The junction had 4 bases not matched to a gene; V was cut back by 1 base and J by 2 bases. The CDR3 sequence: CASSIGAGQGAYEQYF. The CDR3 DNA reads TGTGCCAGTAGTATAGGAGCGGGACAGGGGGCCTACGAGCAGTACTTC.

The rearrangement uses TRBV5-4 and TRBJ1-1; 8 bases map to TRBD1. The germline V gene has CDR1 SGHNT and CDR2 YYREEE (reference sequence). There are 13 residues in the CDR3. The J segment lost 4 bases and the V segment lost 1 base, leaving 0 bases of the junction unmatched. The CDR3 sequence is CASSLTGGTEAFF. As DNA, the CDR3 is TGTGCCAGCAGCTTGACAGGGGGCACTGAAGCTTTCTTT. Full variable domain (rest looked up from reference TRBV5-4 and TRBJ1-1): ETGVTQSPTHLIKTRGQQVTLRCSSQSGHNTVSWYQQALGQGPQFIFQYYREEENGRGNFPPRFSGLQFPNYSSELNVNALELDDSALYLCASSLTGGTEAFFGQGTRLTVV.

CDR3 in DNA: TGTGCCACCAGCAGAGATCGCCAGGGGGTCGGCGGGGAGCTGTTTTTT. This gives the protein CATSRDRQGVGGELFF. J is TRBJ2-2 and V is TRBV15; 7 bases agree with TRBD1. This CDR3 contains 16 residues. Per germline, CDR1 LNHNV and CDR2 YYDKDF (reference sequence). V was clipped by 0 bases and J by 7 bases; unmatched bases: 8.

The CDR3 region is CASSPSGGTTYEQYF. The CDR3 bases are TGTGCCAGCAGCCCCTCAGGCGGGACCACATACGAGCAGTACTTC. The J gene is TRBJ2-7, the V gene TRBV9; the D gene is possibly TRBD2 (6 bases). CDR1 SGDLS and CDR2 YYNGEE come from the germline V gene. Trimming took off 4 bases at V and 4 bases at J, with 18 bases between the two ends. This CDR3 spans 15 amino acids.

V is TRBV7-8 and J is TRBJ2-1; TRBD2 agrees at 15 bases. V was pared by 5 bases and J by 7 bases, with 6 bases of the junction left unmatched. In germline, CDR1 is SGHVS, CDR2 FQNEAQ. The CDR3 has 16 amino acids. The CDR3, as DNA: TGTGCCAGCAGCCCTCGGACTAGCGGGGGGGCAAATGAGCAGTTCTTC. Its protein product is CASSPRTSGGANEQFF.

This chain connects TRBV25-1 to TRBJ1-2; 12 bases match TRBD1. Germline CDR1 and CDR2: MGHDK and SYGVNS. The junction had 9 bases not matched to a gene; V was cut back by 4 bases and J by 3 bases. The CDR3 runs to 17 residues. CDR3 sequence: CASSARRDRGLDYGYTF. The DNA of the CDR3 is TGTGCCAGCAGTGCGCGCCGGGACAGGGGGCTTGACTATGGCTACACCTTC.

The chain couples TRBV14 to TRBJ2-2, with 8 bases fitting TRBD2. The length of the CDR3 is 15 residues. Germline V gives CDR1 SGHDN, CDR2 FVKESK. J was trimmed by 6 bases and V by 1 base; bases with no gene match: 4. The CDR3 nucleotides are TGTGCCAGCAGCCAAGCGGCGGGAGGACCCGGGGAGCTGTTTTTT. This translates into CASSQAAGGPGELFF.

This chain joins TRBV7-2 and TRBJ2-2, with 14 bases that match TRBD2. Germline V CDR1 and CDR2: SGHTA, FQGNSA. V lost 4 bases, J lost 2 bases, and 6 bases stayed unmatched. The CDR3 is 18 amino acids. The CDR3 DNA reads as TGTGCCAGCAGCTCGGGACTAGCGGGAGAAACAAACACCGGGGAGCTGTTTTTT. As protein: CASSSGLAGETNTGELFF.